These 14 T cell receptor beta chains were sequenced from one sample in a study of glioma-infiltrating T cells after dendritic cell vaccination (TCRdb year 2016). Receptor libraries were prepared by the immunoSEQ multiplex PCR assay. TCRdb stores this immuneACCESS table with in-frame sequences only. Part of the clones is absent; in the studies checked, under half of the shortfall reflects unresolved V genes, and no reason is known for the rest. This sample holds about 67,000 clones; 81% were observed only once. The biggest ten clones account for approximately 7.9% of the sample. The sample was blood, taken before dendritic cell vaccination. The source is a human donor with glioblastoma.

The chain joins TRBV7-6 to TRBJ1-5; 8 bases are shared with TRBD1. The germline V gene encodes CDR1 SGHVS and CDR2 FNYEAQ. This CDR3 region has 15 residues. Losses at the gene ends were 5 bases for V and 1 base for J; bases not matched to a gene: 4. The CDR3 region is CASSPGTGSNQPQHF. The CDR3 nucleotides read TGTGCCAGCAGCCCCGGGACAGGCAGCAATCAGCCCCAGCATTTT.

This chain uses TRBV6-1 with TRBJ2-2; 8 bases are a match to TRBD2. The CDR3 has 16 amino acids. Germline V lookup: CDR1 MNHNS, CDR2 SASEGT. Germline trimming cut 2 bases from V and 5 bases from J; bases unmatched to any gene: 7. The CDR3 DNA follows: TGTGCCAGCAGTGAATTAGCGGGGTATAAGACCGGGGAGCTGTTTTTT. It translates to CASSELAGYKTGELFF.

This clone was seen just once. The chain employs TRBV19 and TRBJ2-7; 7 bases match TRBD1. The CDR3 length is 13 residues. CDR1 is LNHDA and CDR2 is SQIVND in the germline V gene (reference sequence). Trimming took 5 bases from V and 4 from J; bases not matched to a gene: 5. As DNA, the CDR3 is TGTGCCAGTAGTGAGGGGGCGACGTACGAGCAGTACTTC. It specifies CASSEGATYEQYF.

The V and J genes are TRBV5-4 and TRBJ1-1; D is undetermined. This CDR3 spans 13 amino acids. V was trimmed by 5 bases and J by 4 bases, leaving 12 bases between them. Germline CDR1 and CDR2: SGHNT and YYREEE (reference sequence). The CDR3 sequence: CASRSGFGTEAFF. The CDR3, as DNA: TGTGCCAGCAGATCGGGGTTTGGCACTGAAGCTTTCTTT. The full variable domain, with the rest looked up from reference TRBV5-4 and TRBJ1-1, is ETGVTQSPTHLIKTRGQQVTLRCSSQSGHNTVSWYQQALGQGPQFIFQYYREEENGRGNFPPRFSGLQFPNYSSELNVNALELDDSALYLCASRSGFGTEAFFGQGTRLTVV.

The chain joins TRBV6-5 to TRBJ2-5, with unresolved D. V was cut by 2 bases and J by 7 bases, with 5 bases left in between. The CDR3 sequence is 11 residues long. The germline V gene has CDR1 MNHEY and CDR2 SVGAGI. The CDR3 DNA reads TGTGCCAGCAGTTACCGCGGGACCCAGTACTTC. Residues: CASSYRGTQYF.

This clone came up a few times. The chain joins TRBV27 to TRBJ1-5; the D is unclear. The CDR3 is made up of 15 amino acids. The ends were cut back, 6 bases at V and 5 bases at J, with 17 bases in the middle. Germline V gene lookup returns CDR1 MNHEY and CDR2 SMNVEV (reference sequence). CDR3 region: CASRARGNKDQPQHF. The CDR3 nucleotides are TGTGCCAGCAGAGCACGGGGAAACAAGGATCAGCCCCAGCATTTT.

The gene calls are TRBV5-6 and TRBJ1-4; unclear D gene. The CDR3 contains 17 residues. V was pared by 2 bases and J by 7 bases, with 21 bases between. The germline CDR1 and CDR2 sequences are SGHDT and YYEEEE. DNA for the CDR3: TGTGCCAGCAGCTTAGATCCCGGACCCGGCGAGGGTGAAAAACTGTTTTTT. Residues: CASSLDPGPGEGEKLFF.

V gene TRBV18 combines with J gene TRBJ2-7; TRBD1 might be the D (6 bases). V was cut by 3 bases and J by 2 bases, with 14 bases left in between. The CDR3 is 15 amino acids. CDR1 KGHSH and CDR2 LQKENI come from the germline V gene. CDR3 DNA: TGTGCCAGCTCACCCGAAACAGGGATCACCTACGAGCAGTACTTC. This gives the protein CASSPETGITYEQYF.

The chain employs TRBV4-1 and TRBJ2-3, with D possibly matching TRBD1 (5 bases). The germline V and J ends were trimmed by 2 bases and 5 bases, with 17 bases remaining between them. This CDR3 contains 16 residues. The germline gives CDR1 MGHRA, CDR2 YSYEKL. Here the CDR3 DNA reads TGCGCCAGCAGCCAACCTACAGGCACTGGTGGAGATACGCAGTATTTT. It translates to CASSQPTGTGGDTQYF.

This chain uses TRBV14 with TRBJ2-7, with 9 bases identical to TRBD1. This CDR3 has 15 amino acids. The V segment lost 4 bases and the J segment 5 bases; nucleotides outside the gene matches: 9. Germline assignment: CDR1 SGHDN and CDR2 FVKESK. The CDR3 coding sequence is TGTGCCAGCAGCCTTCTCCGGGACAGGGATGACGAGCAGTACTTC. Protein: CASSLLRDRDDEQYF.

V is TRBV5-1 and J is TRBJ2-3, with a possible D match to TRBD1 (5 bases). Germline loops: CDR1 SGHRS, CDR2 YFSETQ. V was shortened by 0 bases and J by 8 bases, with 13 bases between the two germline ends. The CDR3 runs 14 residues. CDR3 in amino acids: CASSLDSPQGTQYF. Here the CDR3 DNA reads TGCGCCAGCAGCTTGGACAGTCCCCAGGGTACGCAGTATTTT.

V usage is TRBV5-6 and J usage is TRBJ1-1, with a tentative D call TRBD1 (6 bases). The ends were cut back, 4 bases at V and 4 bases at J, with 11 bases in the middle. The CDR3 contains 13 residues. The germline gives CDR1 SGHDT, CDR2 YYEEEE. The CDR3 sequence is CASSLGQTTEAFF. The CDR3 coding sequence is TGTGCCAGCAGCCTCGGACAGACCACTGAAGCTTTCTTT.

J is TRBJ2-3 and V is TRBV7-2; 9 nucleotides agree with TRBD1. CDR3 length equals 17 residues. Trimming at V came to 1 base and at J to 4 bases, leaving 9 bases not matched to a gene. Germline V lookup: CDR1 SGHTA, CDR2 FQGNSA. The CDR3, as DNA: TGTGCCAGCAGCTTAGTGGACAGGGGAGGTAGGGCAGATACGCAGTATTTT. Encoded protein: CASSLVDRGGRADTQYF.

The rearrangement joins TRBV7-2 to TRBJ2-3; D not certain. Deletions cut 1 base from V and 4 bases from J, with 15 bases between. This CDR3 region has 16 residues. Germline V CDR1 and CDR2: SGHTA, FQGNSA. The CDR3 DNA sequence: TGTGCCAGCAGCTTAGGGTCGGCCTACAGTGCAGATACGCAGTATTTT. Translation gives CASSLGSAYSADTQYF.